This T cell receptor (beta chain) was observed in a study of shared clonotypes between healthy human individuals. Study background: A donor's plate count was three for CD4 naive and three for CD4 memory; CD8 naive had two and CD8 memory one. Whole-study findings and limits: Naive subsets typically showed greater estimated richness than memory subsets. Sharing across a handful of donors was seen in 4% to 5% of naive CD4 clonotypes.

This table comes from immunoSEQ multiplex PCR, and its TCRdb copy is limited to in-frame clones, with some not included. The profile covers 1,500,000 or so clones, with approximately 98.5% appearing a single time and around 0.33% taken by the ten largest. The CDR3 consists of 15 residues. Germline loops: CDR1 MGHDK, CDR2 SYGVNS. With V trimmed by 2 bases and J by 4 bases, 5 bases remained unmatched. The investigators split CD4+ cells into a CD45RA+ naive subset and a CD45RA-negative memory subset. For this clone: Antigen unknown.

What was sequenced was naive CD4+ T cells sorted from blood. Indicated subset: CD45RA+ positively selected. The chain recombines TRBV25-1 with TRBJ2-3, with 8 positions matching TRBD2. The sequence derives from a man younger than 45 in good health. The CDR3 region has the DNA TGTGCCAGCAGTGAAAGCGGGAGTTGGGCAGATACGCAGTATTTT. It codes for CASSESGSWADTQYF.